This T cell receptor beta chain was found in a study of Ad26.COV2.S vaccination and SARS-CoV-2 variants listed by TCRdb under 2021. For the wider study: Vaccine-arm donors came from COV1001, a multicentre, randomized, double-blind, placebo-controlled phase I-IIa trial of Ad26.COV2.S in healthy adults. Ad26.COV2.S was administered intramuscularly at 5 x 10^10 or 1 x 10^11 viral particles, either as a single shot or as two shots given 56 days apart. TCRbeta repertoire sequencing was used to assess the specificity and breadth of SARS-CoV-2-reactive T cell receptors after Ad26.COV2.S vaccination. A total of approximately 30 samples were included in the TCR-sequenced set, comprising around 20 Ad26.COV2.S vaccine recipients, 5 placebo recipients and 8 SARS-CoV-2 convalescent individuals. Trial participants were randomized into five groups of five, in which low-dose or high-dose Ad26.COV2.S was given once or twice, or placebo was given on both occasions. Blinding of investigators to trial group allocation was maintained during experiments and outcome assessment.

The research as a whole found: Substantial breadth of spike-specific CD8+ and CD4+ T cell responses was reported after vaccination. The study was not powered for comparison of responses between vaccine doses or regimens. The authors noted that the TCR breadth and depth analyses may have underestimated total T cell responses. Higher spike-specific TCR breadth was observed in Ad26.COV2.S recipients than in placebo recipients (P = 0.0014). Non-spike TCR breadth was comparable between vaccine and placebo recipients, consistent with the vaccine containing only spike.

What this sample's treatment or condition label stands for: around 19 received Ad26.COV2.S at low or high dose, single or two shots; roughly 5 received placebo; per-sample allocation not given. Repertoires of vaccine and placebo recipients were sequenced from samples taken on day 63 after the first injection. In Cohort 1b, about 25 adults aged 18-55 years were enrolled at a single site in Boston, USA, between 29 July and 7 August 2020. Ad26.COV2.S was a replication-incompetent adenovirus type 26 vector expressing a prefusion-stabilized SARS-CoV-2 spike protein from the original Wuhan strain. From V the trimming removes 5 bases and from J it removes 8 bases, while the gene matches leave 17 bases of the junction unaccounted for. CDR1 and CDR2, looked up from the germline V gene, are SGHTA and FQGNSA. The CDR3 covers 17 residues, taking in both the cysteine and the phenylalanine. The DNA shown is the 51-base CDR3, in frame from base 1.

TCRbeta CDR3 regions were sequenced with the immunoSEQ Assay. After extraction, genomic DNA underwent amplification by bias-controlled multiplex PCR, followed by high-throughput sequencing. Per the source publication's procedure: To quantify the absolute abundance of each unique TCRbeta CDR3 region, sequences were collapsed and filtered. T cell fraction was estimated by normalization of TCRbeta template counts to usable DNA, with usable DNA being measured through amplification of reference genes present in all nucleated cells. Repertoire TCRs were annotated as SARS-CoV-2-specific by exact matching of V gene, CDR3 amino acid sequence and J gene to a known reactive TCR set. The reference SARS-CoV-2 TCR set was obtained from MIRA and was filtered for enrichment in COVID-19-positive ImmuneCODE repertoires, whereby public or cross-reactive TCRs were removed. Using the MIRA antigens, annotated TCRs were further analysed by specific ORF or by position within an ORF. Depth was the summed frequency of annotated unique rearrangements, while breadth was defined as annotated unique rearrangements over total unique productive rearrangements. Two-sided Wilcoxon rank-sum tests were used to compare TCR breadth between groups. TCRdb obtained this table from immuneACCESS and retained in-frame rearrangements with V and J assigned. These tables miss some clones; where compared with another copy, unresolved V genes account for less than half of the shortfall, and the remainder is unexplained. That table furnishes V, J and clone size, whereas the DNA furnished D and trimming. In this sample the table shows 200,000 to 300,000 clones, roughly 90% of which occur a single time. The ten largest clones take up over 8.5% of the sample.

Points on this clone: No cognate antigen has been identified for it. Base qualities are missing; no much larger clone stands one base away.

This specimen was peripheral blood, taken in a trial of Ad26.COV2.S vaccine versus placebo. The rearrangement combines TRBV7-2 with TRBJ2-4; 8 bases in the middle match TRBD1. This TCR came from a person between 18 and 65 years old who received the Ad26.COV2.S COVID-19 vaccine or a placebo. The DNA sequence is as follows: TGTGCCAGCAGCCCCTTAATCACCGACAGGGGTGGACACATTCAGTACTTC. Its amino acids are CASSPLITDRGGHIQYF.